This T cell receptor (beta chain) was sequenced for a study of CD8 T cells in ankylosing spondylitis (dated by TCRdb to about 2017). In terms of the full investigation: T cell receptor beta repertoires were profiled in healthy donors and ankylosing spondylitis patients so that disease-linked TCR variants could be found. The whole study cohort included about a hundred healthy donors and 25 ankylosing spondylitis patients. Peripheral blood samples were taken, and synovial fluid was additionally collected from ankylosing spondylitis patients. Summary of the overall study and its limitations: In peripheral blood, the disease-linked clones were found at relatively low frequencies and had a CD8+ phenotype. Some of the motif variants had been reported before in the synovial fluid and blood of reactive arthritis patients, a finding that suggests common disease-initiation mechanisms. The disease-linked clones were reported as significantly enriched in matched synovial fluid samples from ankylosing spondylitis patients. Blood from ankylosing spondylitis patients appeared to be characterized by a TCR beta motif made up of under ten highly homologous amino acid variants.

Sequencing relied on an Illumina HiSeq 2500. Quantitative 5'-RACE with molecular barcodes was the method used to prepare the TCR beta libraries. In the authors' own workflow: A new computational method based on a probabilistic model of VDJ rearrangement was used to identify disease-linked TCR variants. TCRdb reanalyzed the raw reads on its own, using fastp at Q25 for trimming and MiXCR for clone calling, and kept in-frame beta chains. One record per CDR3 amino acid sequence lists the most common genes and DNA. The V and J calls here are based on TCRdb, not the publication. The sample contains roughly 150,000 distinct CDR3 sequences, roughly 30% of them found a single time. In total, the top ten clones hold 5.5% to 7.5% of the sample. V is pared back by 7 bases and J by 3 bases, with 10 bases lying between the germline termini. The CDR3 numbers 12 residues from cysteine through phenylalanine. The CDR3 DNA has 36 bases and is translated from base 1. The germline V gene (reference sequence) gives CDR1 as SEHNR and CDR2 as FQNEAQ.

Points on this clonotype: Its recognized antigen is unknown. Nothing much larger sits one base from this clone, and base qualities are not available.

For each ankylosing spondylitis patient, the synovial fluid sample was matched to a blood sample from that same patient. This clonotype was obtained from a male donor with ankylosing spondylitis. Input material: synovial fluid, either unsorted or a sorted T cell fraction (not recorded which). The chain joins TRBV7-9 to TRBJ2-7; the D region possibly corresponds to TRBD2 (5 bases align). The CDR3 protein sequence reads: CASNPSGYEQYF. The nucleotide sequence reads TGTGCCAGCAACCCAAGCGGCTACGAGCAGTACTTC.